This paragraph reports one TCR beta chain. Its antigen remains unidentified. The identical CDR3 is also encoded by other nucleotide sequences in the sample. These data belong to a study of shared clonotypes between healthy human individuals. In the study overall: For every donor, three CD4 naive, three CD4 memory, two CD8 naive and one CD8 memory plates were used.

Study-level points and caveats: Few donors limited the genetic and exposure-history diversity represented. Sequencing depth was expected to affect clonotype sharing among donors. Sorted-subset sequencing, rarefaction showed, was incomplete despite large depth.

TCRdb's copy holds only in-frame clones and misses some; the assay was immunoSEQ multiplex PCR. The repertoire holds about 2.5 million clones, 85% to 95% seen once, with around 0.38% in the top ten. Specimen: naive CD4+ T cells from PBMCs. Noted subset: CD45RA+ positively selected. This sequence originates from a man in his late teens or twenties in good health. Some clones in this sample may be carry-over from other donors' samples.

CDR3 region: CASSFRDSQETQYF. DNA for the CDR3: TGTGCCAGCAGTTTCCGGGACAGTCAAGAGACCCAGTACTTC. The V gene is TRBV27, the J gene TRBJ2-5; TRBD1 matches at 7 bases. Germline V lookup: CDR1 MNHEY, CDR2 SMNVEV (reference sequence). CDR3 length: 14 residues. Unmatched junction bases numbered 3, after V lost 3 bases and J lost 2 bases.